Listed below are T cell receptor beta chains from one sample, sequenced in a study of shared T cell receptors in the human thymus. The repertoire was sequenced with immunoSEQ multiplex PCR; TCRdb's copy has only in-frame clones and lacks some. Among more than 550,000 clones, roughly 85% were seen once, and the ten largest hold about 0.011%. Another study also made use of these data, one on human thymus T cells.

The sample consisted of thymocytes. All receptors come from a girl less than two years old with a congenital heart defect. The CDR3 runs from the conserved cysteine through the conserved F or W.

TRBJ2-7,TRBV15,CATSPGLSYEQYF
TRBJ1-6,TRBV6-5,CASRRQGNSPLHF
TRBJ1-1,TRBV6-1,CASSHPSRNTEAFF
TRBJ1-2,TRBV19,CASSHRDYGYTF
TRBJ1-2,TRBV5-6,CASSSRDRAEGYTF
TRBJ1-4,TRBV9,CASSALAQGRDEKLFF
TRBJ2-7,TRBV5-1,CASSLAPGIQYF
TRBJ2-7,TRBV5-5,CASSFLRGRYEQYF
TRBJ1-6,TRBV10-3,CAISEGRNSPLHF
TRBJ1-4,TRBV14,CASSQGRDRDEKLFF
TRBJ1-5,TRBV4-3,CASSQDWGQLPYSDQPQHF
TRBJ2-1,TRBV30,CAWSLAGGTYNEQFF
TRBJ1-2,TRBV7-2,CASSLPQGVVNYGYTF
TRBJ1-1,TRBV19,CASSIALKGQRNTEAFF
TRBJ1-3,TRBV30,CAWSHDRDTGNTIYF
TRBJ2-7,TRBV10-1,CASSGRTGDGGEQYF
TRBJ2-1,TRBV5-4,CASSLATSEQFF
TRBJ2-4,TRBV14,CASSQDLPGNIQYF
TRBJ2-7,TRBV29-1,CSARDRETYEQYF
TRBJ1-2,TRBV10-3,CAIRSQGNGYTF
TRBJ1-4,TRBV27,CASSLSGGLTNEKLFF
TRBJ2-1,TRBV2,CASTKGREASYNEQFF
TRBJ2-4,TRBV5-6,CASSLVRGELAKNIQYF
TRBJ1-6,TRBV10-3,CAISVTEYNSPLHF
TRBJ1-4,TRBV25-1,CASSGYRLPNEKLFF
TRBJ1-5,TRBV6-6,CASSYYRQGRQPQHF
TRBJ1-2,TRBV27,CASSTNLRGRPGYTF